This section outlines one T cell receptor beta chain sequence together with its context. At one of its ends the junction is not consistent with the germline gene, which may arise from a read error. The record originates from a study of T-cell memory formation after mild COVID-19. CDR3 length equals 12 residues. CDR1 is SGHAT and CDR2 is FQNNGV in the germline V gene. TCRdb redid the calling of the 5' RACE reads with MiXCR, one entry per CDR3 protein. The data hold approximately 300,000 distinct CDR3 sequences, with approximately 19% observed a single time. The rearrangement uses TRBV11-2 and TRBJ2-7; 7 bases are a match to TRBD1. Material for sequencing was PBMCs or a T cell subset sorted from them (not recorded which). The origin of this receptor is a young man who had mild COVID-19 (a few samples of this study predate the infection). Cell type and time point are not known. The CDR3 DNA sequence: TGTGCCAGCAACCCACGACAGGGTAATCTGTGCTTC. Its protein is CASNPRQGNLCF. Complete variable domain (other parts from reference TRBV11-2 and TRBJ2-7): EAGVAQSPRYKIIEKRQSVAFWCNPISGHATLYWYQQILGQGPKLLIQFQNNGVVDDSQLPKDRFSAERLKGVDSTLKIQPAKLEDSAVYLCASNPRQGNLCFGPGTRLTVT.